Listed below are T cell receptor beta chains from one sample, sequenced in a study of blood T cell repertoires in COVID-19. Repertoires were generated with immunoSEQ multiplex PCR, while TCRdb's copy carries only in-frame clones and drops some. This table has about 130,000 clones, approximately 80% appearing once. The sample taken for sequencing was PBMCs or T cells enriched from blood (not recorded which). These receptors were obtained from a woman aged 45-60 years who had recovered from COVID-19. Each CDR3 is given with its conserved first and last residue. Each record gives: clone size, V gene, CDR3 length, J gene, CDR3 protein. The size of a clone is reported for some rows only, either as once, few or many, or as a class for expanded clones.

>few|TRBV19|15|TRBJ2-2
CASLGQGATTGELFF
>-|TRBV19|16|TRBJ2-1
CASSMPSAGGPGEQFF
>-|TRBV19|11|TRBJ2-1
CASKGGIEQFF
>-|TRBV5-1|14|TRBJ2-7
CASSSGTGSAEQYF
>-|TRBV4-2|16|TRBJ2-5
CASSQGYSGGGETQYF
>-|TRBV6-6|12|TRBJ1-2
CASRLGQGSYTF
>-|TRBV20-1|16|TRBJ2-1
CSASLLLRTSYNEQFF
>-|TRBV19|14|TRBJ1-1
CASSMSRANTEAFF
>many|TRBV6-5|15|TRBJ2-1
CASRTDFSTYNEQFF
>-|TRBV14|12|TRBJ1-1
CASSQAGFQAFF
>-|TRBV11-2|13|TRBJ2-2
CASSLPDTGELFF
>once|TRBV7-9|11|TRBJ2-5
CASSWRETQYF
>-|TRBV28|15|TRBJ1-2
CASSFGQGQLWGYTF
>few|TRBV5-1|14|TRBJ1-6
CASSLAVVNSPLHF
>-|TRBV10-2|15|TRBJ1-2
CASSESIITWSGYTF
>many|TRBV19|13|TRBJ1-2
CASSIRQVSGYTF
>once|TRBV3-1/TRBV3-2|18|TRBJ2-3
CASSQGLRDRGRARRQYF
>few|TRBV5-4|15|TRBJ2-1
CASSLGVSSSSEQFF
>-|TRBV27|14|TRBJ1-6
CASSPRQENSPLHF
>-|TRBV5-1|16|TRBJ2-1
CASSPGGAGNYNEQFF
>once|TRBV24-1|14|TRBJ2-5
CATSDSTGVETQYF
>-|TRBV6-5|15|TRBJ1-2
CASSYARDRVIGYTF
>once|TRBV10-1|16|TRBJ2-3
CASSGPSGGPRDTQYF
>-|TRBV5-1|15|TRBJ1-1
CASSLISPSNTEAFF
>few|TRBV28|14|TRBJ1-5
CASSPDRGNQPQHF
>few|TRBV7-2|19|TRBJ2-5
CASSFLEAGAGAGKETQYF
>-|TRBV5-1|15|TRBJ2-5
CASSFLAGRQETQYF
>many|TRBV11-2|16|TRBJ1-2
CASSLITGGANYGYTF
>-|TRBV4-2|15|TRBJ1-3
CASSRGQGAGNTIYF
>-|TRBV10-3|16|TRBJ2-1
CAIRPSTSGGRHEQFF
>-|TRBV7-9|15|TRBJ2-7
CASSLSGWSSYEQYF
>-|TRBV6-6|16|TRBJ1-5
CASSIQGQTGNQPQHF
>-|TRBV2|14|TRBJ1-4
CASGRGATNEKLFF
>-|TRBV15|15|TRBJ2-2
CATSLQGQGPGELFF
>-|TRBV11-3|15|TRBJ1-3
CASSLFSGFGNTIYF
>-|TRBV5-4|15|TRBJ2-5
CASSDSGGVWETQYF
>-|TRBV2|13|TRBJ1-2
CASSADINYGYTF
>-|TRBV28|15|TRBJ1-2
CASNPWTGGNYGYTF
>once|TRBV6-5|13|TRBJ1-5
CASSQIRNQPQHF
>once|TRBV27|18|TRBJ2-2
CASSLSPMRQGDTGELFF
>-|TRBV4-2|16|TRBJ1-2
CASSQEVSGGNYGYTF
>-|TRBV27|13|TRBJ1-1
CASSSRTGSWAFF
>-|TRBV18|15|TRBJ1-1
CASSPPGNMNTEAFF
>-|TRBV5-8|16|TRBJ2-7
CASSWSVSGGVYEQYF
>-|TRBV28|13|TRBJ2-3
CASIGGTTDTQYF
>-|TRBV2|16|TRBJ1-4
CASSNGQGEKYEKLFF
>once|TRBV11-2|11|TRBJ1-6
CASSSNSPLHF
>-|TRBV24-1|17|TRBJ2-5
CATSDSHRGNLQETQYF